The following is a T cell receptor (beta chain) sequence with its context. The source of the sample is a study of long-term antiretroviral therapy in people with HIV. CDR1 is MGHRA, CDR2 YSYEKL, per germline. The ends were cut back, 1 base at V and 7 bases at J, with 17 bases in the middle. The CDR3 consists of 16 residues. Assay version v3.0 of immunoSEQ was used, and it was run at survey level. Measured with immunoSEQ multiplex PCR; TCRdb has only the in-frame clones, and not every one. This sample has under 20,000 clones; roughly 78% occur once, and the top ten carry roughly 10%. This TCR came from a middle-aged woman with HIV. Sequencing was performed on unsorted PBMCs, taken 0.2 years after starting antiretroviral therapy. V and J are TRBV4-1 and TRBJ1-5; tentative D call: TRBD1 (6 bases). The CDR3, as DNA: TGCGCCAGCAGCCAAGCCGCTACAGGGATTCGACAGCCCCAGCATTTT. Protein sequence: CASSQAATGIRQPQHF.